This T cell receptor beta chain emerged from a study of cytomegalovirus exposure and HLA in healthy donors. PCR primers comprised 60 Vbeta and 13 Jbeta primers. The assay was immunoSEQ multiplex PCR, and TCRdb's table has in-frame clones only and misses some. The table shows about 170,000 clones, with around three quarters occurring only once. Study-wide findings and caveats: CMV serostatus alone was available as immune exposure information. The likely explanation for a cluster of highly shared sequence variants was sequencing artifact. In the analysis, some V segments, TRBV6-2 and TRBV6-3 included, were excluded as indistinguishable. Per a prior analysis, the majority of TCR beta V segments were productive roughly 90% or roughly 30% of the time.

This clone was counted only a few times. What it recognizes is unknown. The CDR3 length is 15 residues. Germline-derived CDR1 and CDR2 are SNHLY and FYNNEI. V shed 1 base and J 7 bases; nucleotides not matched to a gene: 4. This sequence joins TRBV2 and TRBJ1-5; 10 bases match TRBD1. The sample taken for sequencing was PBMCs. The source is a man in his forties in good health and CMV-seropositive. CDR3 amino acids: CASSEGDRGRQPQHF. In DNA, the CDR3 is TGTGCCAGCAGTGAAGGGGACAGGGGACGACAGCCCCAGCATTTT.